This T cell receptor (beta chain) came from a study of beta chain features in type 1 diabetes. Study-level points and caveats: It was among patients, rather than healthy donors, that naive, central memory and Treg TCRB repertoires appeared more similar. Among patients with Type 1 diabetes, TCRB CDR3s were moderately but significantly shorter in every one of the four CD4+ subsets. VDJ junctions in type 1 diabetes patients carried more deletions and fewer insertions.

The CDR3 has 14 residues. Per the germline V gene, CDR1 is SQVTM and CDR2 is ANQGSEA. Trimming left V 0 bases short and J 4 bases short, with 12 bases between. Sorting of CD4+ naive, central memory, regulatory and stem cell-like memory cells was performed via CD45RO/CCR7/CD25/CD127/CD95/CD27. To note about this clone: No antigen is known for it.

Isolated RNA was reverse transcribed in full, so expressed TCRB transcripts were sequenced. Assay used: immunoSEQ multiplex PCR; TCRdb lists only in-frame clones, some missing. The table records 250,000 or so clones, 20% of them present only once. The genes are TRBV29-1 and TRBJ1-1, with unresolved D. The sample consisted of naive CD4+ T cells from blood. This sequence was found in a woman aged 35 to 49 with type 1 diabetes. Here the CDR3 reads CSVEDRREITEAFF. The CDR3 nucleotides are TGCAGCGTTGAAGATCGCCGGGAAATCACTGAAGCTTTCTTT.